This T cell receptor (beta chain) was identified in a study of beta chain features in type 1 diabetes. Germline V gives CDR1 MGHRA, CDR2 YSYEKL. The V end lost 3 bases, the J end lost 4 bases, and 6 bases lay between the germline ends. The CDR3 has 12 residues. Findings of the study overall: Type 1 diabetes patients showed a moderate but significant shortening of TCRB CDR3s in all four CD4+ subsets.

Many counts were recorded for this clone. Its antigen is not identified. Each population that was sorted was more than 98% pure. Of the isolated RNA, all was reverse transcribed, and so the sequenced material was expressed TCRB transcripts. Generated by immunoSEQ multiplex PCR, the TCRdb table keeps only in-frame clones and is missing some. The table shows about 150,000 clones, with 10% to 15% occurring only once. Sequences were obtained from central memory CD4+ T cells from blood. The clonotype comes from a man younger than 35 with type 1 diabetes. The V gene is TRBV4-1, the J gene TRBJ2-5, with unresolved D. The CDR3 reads CASSHERETQYF. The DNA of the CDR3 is TGCGCCAGCAGCCATGAGCGAGAGACCCAGTACTTC.